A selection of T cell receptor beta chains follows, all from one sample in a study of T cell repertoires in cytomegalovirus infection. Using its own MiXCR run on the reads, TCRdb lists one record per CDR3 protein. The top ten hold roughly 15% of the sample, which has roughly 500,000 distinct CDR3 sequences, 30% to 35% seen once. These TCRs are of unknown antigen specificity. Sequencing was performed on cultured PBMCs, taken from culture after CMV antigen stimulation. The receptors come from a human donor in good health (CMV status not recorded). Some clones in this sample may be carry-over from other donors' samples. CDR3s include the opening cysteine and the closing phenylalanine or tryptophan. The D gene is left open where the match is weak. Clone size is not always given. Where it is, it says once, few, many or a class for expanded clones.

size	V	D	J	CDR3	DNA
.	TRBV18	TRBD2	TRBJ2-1	CASSTQSGSGYEQFF	TGTGCCAGCTCTACCCAAAGCGGGAGTGGGTATGAGCAGTTCTTC
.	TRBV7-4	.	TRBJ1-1	CASSTDWAPNTEAFF	TGTGCCAGCAGCACAGATTGGGCCCCGAACACTGAAGCTTTCTTT
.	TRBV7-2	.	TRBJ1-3	CASSRGRGISGNTIYF	TGTGCCAGCAGCCGAGGGCGGGGTATCTCTGGAAACACCATATATTTT
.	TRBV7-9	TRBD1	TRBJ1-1	CASSLLKGAPEAFF	TGTGCCAGCAGCTTACTAAAGGGGGCGCCGGAAGCTTTCTTT
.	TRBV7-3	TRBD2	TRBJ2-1	CASSHPTRTSGRDMSSYNEQFF	TGTGCCAGCAGCCACCCCACCCGGACTAGCGGGAGGGACATGAGCTCCTACAATGAGCAGTTCTTC
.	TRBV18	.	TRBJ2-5	CASSPRGGIQETQYF	TGTGCCAGCTCACCACGGGGCGGGATACAAGAGACCCAGTACTTC
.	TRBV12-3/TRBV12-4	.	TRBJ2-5	CASSSRTRAQETQYF	TGTGCCAGCAGTTCCCGTACGAGGGCCCAAGAGACCCAGTACTTC
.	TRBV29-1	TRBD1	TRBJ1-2	CSVTSRDRGLANYGYTF	TGCAGCGTTACTTCCCGGGACAGGGGGCTTGCTAACTATGGCTACACCTTC
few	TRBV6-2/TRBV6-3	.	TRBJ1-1	CASRDLANTEAFF	TGTGCCAGCCGGGACCTAGCAAACACTGAAGCTTTCTTT
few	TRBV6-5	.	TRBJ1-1	CASSYARHGVTEAFF	TGTGCCAGCAGTTATGCACGGCATGGAGTCACTGAAGCTTTCTTT
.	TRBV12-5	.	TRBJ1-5	CASGLDYGNSNQPQHF	TGTGCTAGTGGTTTGGACTACGGAAATAGCAATCAGCCCCAGCATTTT
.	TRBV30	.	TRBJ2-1	CAWSGGSRSYNEQFF	TGTGCCTGGAGTGGTGGGAGTAGATCCTACAATGAGCAGTTCTTC
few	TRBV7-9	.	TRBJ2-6	CASSSVDSGANVLTF	TGTGCCAGCAGCTCTGTAGACTCTGGGGCCAACGTCCTGACTTTC
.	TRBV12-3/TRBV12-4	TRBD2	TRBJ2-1	CASSLSGTSSYNEQFF	TGTGCCAGCAGTTTAAGTGGGACTAGTTCCTACAATGAGCAGTTCTTC
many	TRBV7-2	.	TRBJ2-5	CASSSSRAQETQYF	TGTGCCAGCAGCTCCTCTCGGGCGCAAGAGACCCAGTACTTC
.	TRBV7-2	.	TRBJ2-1	CASSLVWGSYNEQFF	TGTGCCAGCAGCTTAGTTTGGGGGTCCTACAATGAGCAGTTCTTC
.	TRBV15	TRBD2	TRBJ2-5	CATRPGGRLAETQYF	TGTGCCACCAGACCGGGGGGGAGACTGGCGGAGACCCAGTACTTC
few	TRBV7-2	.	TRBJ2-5	CASSLNGWGETQYF	TGTGCCAGCAGCTTGAACGGATGGGGGGAGACCCAGTACTTC
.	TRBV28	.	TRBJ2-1	CASSLPQGSHNEQFF	TGTGCCAGCAGTTTACCCCAGGGCTCCCACAATGAGCAGTTCTTC
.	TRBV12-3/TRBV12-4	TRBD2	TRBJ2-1	CASRYYGTTPTYNEQFF	TGTGCCAGCAGGTACTACGGGACTACCCCAACCTACAATGAGCAGTTCTTC
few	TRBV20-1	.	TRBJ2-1	CSARDSGARKGNEQFF	TGCAGTGCTAGAGATTCCGGGGCCCGAAAGGGGAATGAGCAGTTCTTC
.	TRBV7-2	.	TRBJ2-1	CASSSKGGMGRLFF	TGTGCCAGCAGCTCAAAAGGCGGGATGGGTCGGCTGTTCTTC
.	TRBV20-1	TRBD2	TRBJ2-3	CSARGREGLNTDTQYF	TGCAGTGCTAGAGGACGGGAGGGCCTCAACACAGATACGCAGTATTTT
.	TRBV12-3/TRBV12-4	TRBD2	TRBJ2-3	CASSSIGLAGAGDTQYF	TGTGCCAGCAGTTCGATAGGTTTGGCGGGAGCAGGAGATACGCAGTATTTT
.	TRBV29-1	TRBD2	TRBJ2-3	CSVGGEVAGGNTDTQYF	TGCAGCGTTGGGGGCGAGGTGGCGGGAGGTAACACAGATACGCAGTATTTT
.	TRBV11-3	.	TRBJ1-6	CASSLDQSGVSYNSPLHF	TGTGCCAGCAGCTTAGATCAATCGGGTGTCTCCTATAATTCACCCCTCCACTTT
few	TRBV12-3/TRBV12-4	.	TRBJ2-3	CASSPGPQGDTQYF	TGTGCCAGCAGCCCTGGTCCCCAGGGAGATACGCAGTATTTT
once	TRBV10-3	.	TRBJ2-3	CAISERLPLDTQYF	TGTGCCATCAGTGAGCGACTTCCCTTGGATACGCAGTATTTT
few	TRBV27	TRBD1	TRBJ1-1	CASSRQGENTEAFF	TGTGCCAGCAGTCGACAGGGTGAGAACACTGAAGCTTTCTTT
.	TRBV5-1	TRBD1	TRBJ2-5	CASSLTGAYGQETQYF	TGCGCCAGCAGCTTGACAGGGGCCTATGGCCAAGAGACCCAGTACTTC
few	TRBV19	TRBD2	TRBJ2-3	CASSTIAGGISSTDTQYF	TGTGCCAGTAGTACTATAGCGGGAGGGATTTCTAGCACAGATACGCAGTATTTT
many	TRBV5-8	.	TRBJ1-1	CASSLYRVRGVNTEAFF	TGTGCCAGCAGCTTGTATAGGGTTAGGGGAGTGAACACTGAAGCTTTCTTT
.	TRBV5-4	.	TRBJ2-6	CASSPHPWRANVLTF	TGTGCCAGCAGCCCCCACCCTTGGAGGGCCAACGTCCTGACTTTC
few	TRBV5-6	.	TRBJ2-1	CASSLRERVVYNEQFF	TGTGCCAGCAGCTTGAGAGAGAGGGTCGTATACAATGAGCAGTTCTTC
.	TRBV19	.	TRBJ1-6	CASSTDGNYNSPLHF	TGTGCCAGTAGTACCGACGGAAACTATAATTCACCCCTCCACTTT
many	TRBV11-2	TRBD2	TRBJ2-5	CASSQPLAGPTRNRETQYF	TGTGCCAGCAGCCAGCCACTAGCGGGACCCACTCGCAACAGGGAGACCCAGTACTTC
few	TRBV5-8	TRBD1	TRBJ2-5	CASSPLGQGPRETQYF	TGTGCCAGCAGCCCCCTTGGACAGGGCCCGAGGGAGACCCAGTACTTC
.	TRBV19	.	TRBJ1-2	CASRLTGTTNYGYTF	TGTGCCAGTAGATTAACCGGGACAACTAACTATGGCTACACCTTC
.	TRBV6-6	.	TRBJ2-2	CASLGELTGELFF	TGTGCCAGCCTCGGAGAACTCACCGGGGAGCTGTTTTTT
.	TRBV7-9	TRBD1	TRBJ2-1	CASSGDRVVNEQFF	TGTGCCAGCAGCGGGGACAGGGTAGTCAATGAGCAGTTCTTC
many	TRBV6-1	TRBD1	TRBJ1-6	CASSSGQHNSPLHF	TGTGCCAGCAGTTCGGGACAGCATAATTCACCCCTCCACTTT
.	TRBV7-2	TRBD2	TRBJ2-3	CASRLLAGGVTDTQYF	TGTGCCAGCAGACTCCTAGCGGGAGGGGTAACAGATACGCAGTATTTT
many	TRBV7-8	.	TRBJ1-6	CASSLVGGRDSPLHF	TGTGCCAGCAGCTTAGTTGGGGGACGGGATTCACCCCTCCACTTT
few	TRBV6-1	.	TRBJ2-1	CASSYDAAVGYNEQFF	TGTGCCAGCAGTTACGACGCAGCGGTAGGCTACAATGAGCAGTTCTTC
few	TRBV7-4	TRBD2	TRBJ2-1	CASSFTGTRINEQFF	TGTGCCAGCAGTTTTACCGGGACTAGAATTAATGAGCAGTTCTTC
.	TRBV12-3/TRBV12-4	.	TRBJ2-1	CASGGWQSGAVEQFF	TGTGCCAGCGGCGGGTGGCAGTCCGGTGCGGTTGAGCAGTTCTTC
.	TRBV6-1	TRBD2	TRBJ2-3	CASSRRRLAEIATDTQYF	TGTGCCAGCAGTCGACGTCGACTAGCGGAGATAGCCACAGATACGCAGTATTTT
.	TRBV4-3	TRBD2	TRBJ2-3	CASSQYLGGRATDTQYF	TGCGCCAGCAGCCAATATCTCGGCGGGAGGGCGACAGATACGCAGTATTTT
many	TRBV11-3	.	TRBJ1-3	CASRASWNTIYF	TGTGCCAGCAGAGCCTCGTGGAACACCATATATTTT